This TCR beta chain comes out of a study of control samples from healthy donors and cancer patients. Germline V gives CDR1 ENHRY, CDR2 SYGVKD. Trimming stripped 5 bases from V and 3 bases from J, with 10 bases between. The CDR3 is 13 amino acids. Clones were read by immunoSEQ multiplex PCR, and TCRdb kept only the in-frame ones, dropping some. The sample gives 150,000 to 200,000 clones, roughly 94% of which show up once; 13% to 15% is in the top ten. The TCR comes from a man aged 55 to 70 with colorectal cancer. The chain uses TRBV10-3 and TRBJ1-1, with D possibly matching TRBD1 (5 bases). Material for sequencing was PBMCs. Here the CDR3 reads CAISKGVDTEAFF. The DNA of the CDR3 is TGTGCCATCAGTAAAGGGGTGGACACTGAAGCTTTCTTT.